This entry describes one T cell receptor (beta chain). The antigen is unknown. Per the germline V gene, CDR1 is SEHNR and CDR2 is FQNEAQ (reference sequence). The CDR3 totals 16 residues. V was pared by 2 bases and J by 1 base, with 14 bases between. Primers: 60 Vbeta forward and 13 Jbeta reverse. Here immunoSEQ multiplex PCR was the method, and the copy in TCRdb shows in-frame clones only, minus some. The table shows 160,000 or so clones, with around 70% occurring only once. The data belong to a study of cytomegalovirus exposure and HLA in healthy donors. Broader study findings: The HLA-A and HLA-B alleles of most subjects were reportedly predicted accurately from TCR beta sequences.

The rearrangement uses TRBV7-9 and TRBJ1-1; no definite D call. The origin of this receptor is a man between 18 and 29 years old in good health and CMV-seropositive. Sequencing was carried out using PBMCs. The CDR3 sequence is CASSLLPRGRNTEAFF. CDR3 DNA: TGTGCCAGCAGCTTACTCCCCCGTGGCAGGAACACTGAAGCTTTCTTT. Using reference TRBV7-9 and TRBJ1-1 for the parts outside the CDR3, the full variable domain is DTGVSQNPRHKITKRGQNVTFRCDPISEHNRLYWYRQTLGQGPEFLTYFQNEAQLEKSRLLSDRFSAERPKGSFSTLEIQRTEQGDSAMYLCASSLLPRGRNTEAFFGQGTRLTVV.